Presented here are 8 T cell receptor beta chains from one specimen sequenced in a study of T cell repertoires in cytomegalovirus infection. TCRdb analysed the reads with MiXCR anew, one entry per CDR3 protein. This table has about 180,000 distinct CDR3 sequences, over 13% appearing once. Sequenced input: PBMCs. The receptors originated from a human donor in good health (CMV status not recorded). Some clones in this sample may be carry-over from other donors' samples.

This clonotype was detected many times. The genes are TRBV28 and TRBJ2-3, with D perhaps TRBD2 (6 bases). Deletions cut 6 bases from V and 4 bases from J, with 17 bases between. The CDR3 is 15 residues long. The germline V gene has CDR1 MDHEN and CDR2 SYDVKM. CDR3 protein: CASSPPRGIADTQYF. CDR3 nucleotide sequence: TGTGCCAGCAGCCCTCCCCGGGGGATCGCAGATACGCAGTATTTT.

This clonotype appeared many times. V gene TRBV7-2 combines with J gene TRBJ2-7, with TRBD2 matching over 9 bases. The germline V gene has CDR1 SGHTA and CDR2 FQGNSA. There are 14 residues in the CDR3. Unmatched junction bases numbered 5, after V lost 5 bases and J lost 3 bases. This CDR3 is CASSEAGGGYEQYF. In DNA form, the CDR3 reads TGTGCCAGCAGCGAGGCGGGGGGGGGCTACGAGCAGTACTTC.

This clonotype was seen at least ten times. The rearrangement uses TRBV6-2 or TRBV6-3 and TRBJ2-7; 15 nucleotides align to TRBD2. Germline-derived CDR1 and CDR2 are MNHEY and SVGEGT. This CDR3 region has 16 residues. The V segment lost 2 bases and the J segment 4 bases; nucleotides outside the gene matches: 3. In nucleotides, the CDR3 is TGTGCCAGCAGTTACGGGGGACTAGCGGGAGGATACGAGCAGTACTTC. Protein product: CASSYGGLAGGYEQYF.

This clonotype was counted ten times or more. The chain joins TRBV7-2 to TRBJ1-5, with D hard to call. Germline CDR1 is SGHTA and CDR2 is FQGNSA. Trimming took 5 bases from V and 3 from J, leaving 8 bases between them. CDR3 length: 13 amino acids. CDR3 nucleotides: TGTGCCAGCAGCCCCGATTTCAATCAGCCCCAGCATTTT. Translation gives CASSPDFNQPQHF.

This clonotype turned up a few times. J is TRBJ2-3 and V is TRBV28; D gene uncertain. Trimming pared 3 bases from V and 5 bases from J, leaving 12 bases between. Per the germline V gene, CDR1 is MDHEN and CDR2 is SYDVKM. The CDR3 is 14 residues long. The CDR3 sequence is CASSLGQVLDTQYF. In DNA form, the CDR3 reads TGTGCCAGCAGTTTGGGTCAGGTCCTAGATACGCAGTATTTT.

The sample holds many counts of this clonotype. The chain couples TRBV6-2 or TRBV6-3 to TRBJ1-2; 7 bases agree with TRBD1. The germline gives CDR1 MNHEY, CDR2 SVGEGT. The J segment lost 3 bases and the V segment lost 6 bases, leaving 10 bases of the junction unmatched. The CDR3 loop spans 15 amino acids. CDR3 in amino acids: CASRRAGTVDYGYTF. DNA of the CDR3: TGTGCCAGCAGACGGGCGGGGACAGTAGACTATGGCTACACCTTC.

The J gene is TRBJ1-2, the V gene TRBV5-6; tentatively, D is TRBD1 (5 bases). CDR1 is SGHDT, CDR2 YYEEEE, per germline. This CDR3 has 15 residues. V lost 6 bases and J lost 5, with 20 bases in between. The CDR3 nucleotides are TGTGCCAGCACCCCACTGCTAGACAGTTCTTATGGCTACACCTTC. Its translation: CASTPLLDSSYGYTF.

The rearrangement uses TRBV10-3 and TRBJ2-3; D is uncertain. Germline lookup yields CDR1 ENHRY and CDR2 SYGVKD. This CDR3 comprises 15 residues. Trimming cost V 3 bases and J 0 bases, with 10 bases left between them. The CDR3 coding sequence is TGTGCCATCAGTGACCTCATCGCTAGCACAGATACGCAGTATTTT. Protein sequence: CAISDLIASTDTQYF.